This is a list of T cell receptor beta chains from one sample in a study of blood T cell repertoires in COVID-19. Assay: immunoSEQ multiplex PCR; the TCRdb copy retains only in-frame clones and omits some. The table records fewer than 350,000 clones, around 90% of them present only once. The specimen sequenced was PBMCs or T cells enriched from blood (not recorded which). The receptors stem from a man aged 40-55 years who had been exposed to COVID-19. Each CDR3 is given with its conserved first and last residue. D genes are given only for firm matches.

D | J | V | CDR3
TRBD1 | TRBJ1-2 | TRBV28 | CASRLTGGNGYTF
. | TRBJ2-3 | TRBV24-1 | CATSDLRGTDTQYF
TRBD1 | TRBJ2-7 | TRBV4-3 | CASSPSGQGPYEQYF
TRBD2 | TRBJ2-5 | TRBV10-3 | CAISTYSGGQETQYF
. | TRBJ1-1 | TRBV9 | CASSAGGAATTGTEAFF
TRBD2 | TRBJ2-5 | TRBV5-4 | CASSLELAGGETQYF
TRBD2 | TRBJ2-5 | TRBV11-2 | CASSLDKTSAQETQYF
. | TRBJ2-5 | TRBV28 | CATQRAAALETQYF
TRBD2 | TRBJ2-1 | TRBV7-3 | CASSLLAGGGNEQFF
. | TRBJ2-7 | TRBV27 | CASSQGIYEQYF
TRBD2 | TRBJ2-5 | TRBV10-2 | CASRKESGRWETQYF
. | TRBJ1-4 | TRBV5-1 | CASSSGDGHEKLFF
. | TRBJ2-1 | TRBV6-5 | CASSYAAGSRNEQFF
TRBD2 | TRBJ2-2 | TRBV11-2 | CASSWGGVAGELFF
TRBD1 | TRBJ1-5 | TRBV19 | CASRPGTGYQPQHF
TRBD1 | TRBJ1-2 | TRBV11-2 | CASSSRGANYGYTF
TRBD2 | TRBJ2-3 | TRBV3-1/TRBV3-2 | CASSQDAGVVSDTQYF
. | TRBJ1-1 | TRBV19 | CASSSGTNTEAFF
TRBD1 | TRBJ1-1 | TRBV19 | CASITFGTGRTEAFF
TRBD2 | TRBJ2-1 | TRBV5-4 | CASSPWREGRNEQFF
. | TRBJ1-6 | TRBV9 | CASSVPHTPLHF
TRBD2 | TRBJ2-2 | TRBV9 | CASSVEGTTNTGELFF
. | TRBJ2-1 | TRBV19 | CASSFQENEQFF
TRBD2 | TRBJ2-7 | TRBV9 | CASSTLAGFSYEQYF
TRBD1 | TRBJ1-5 | TRBV19 | CASSIPRPGQGIQPQHF
TRBD2 | TRBJ2-1 | TRBV7-2 | CASSLETSGSTYNEQFF
. | TRBJ2-6 | TRBV29-1 | CSVEVWASSGANVLTF
. | TRBJ1-1 | TRBV9 | CASSVAGGTVNTEAFF
. | TRBJ2-5 | TRBV6-5 | CASSYSLEETQYF
TRBD2 | TRBJ2-7 | TRBV5-1 | CASSLMASGGSYEQYF
TRBD2 | TRBJ2-3 | TRBV7-9 | CASSLSSGGWDTQYF
. | TRBJ1-5 | TRBV19 | CASTRTGNRGNQPQHF
TRBD1 | TRBJ2-7 | TRBV11-2 | CASSSDRASYEQYF
. | TRBJ1-1 | TRBV2 | CASSFRGGTEAFF
TRBD2 | TRBJ2-3 | TRBV5-6 | CASSPPPGLAANTDTQYF
. | TRBJ1-1 | TRBV5-1 | CASSRTPGSTEAFF